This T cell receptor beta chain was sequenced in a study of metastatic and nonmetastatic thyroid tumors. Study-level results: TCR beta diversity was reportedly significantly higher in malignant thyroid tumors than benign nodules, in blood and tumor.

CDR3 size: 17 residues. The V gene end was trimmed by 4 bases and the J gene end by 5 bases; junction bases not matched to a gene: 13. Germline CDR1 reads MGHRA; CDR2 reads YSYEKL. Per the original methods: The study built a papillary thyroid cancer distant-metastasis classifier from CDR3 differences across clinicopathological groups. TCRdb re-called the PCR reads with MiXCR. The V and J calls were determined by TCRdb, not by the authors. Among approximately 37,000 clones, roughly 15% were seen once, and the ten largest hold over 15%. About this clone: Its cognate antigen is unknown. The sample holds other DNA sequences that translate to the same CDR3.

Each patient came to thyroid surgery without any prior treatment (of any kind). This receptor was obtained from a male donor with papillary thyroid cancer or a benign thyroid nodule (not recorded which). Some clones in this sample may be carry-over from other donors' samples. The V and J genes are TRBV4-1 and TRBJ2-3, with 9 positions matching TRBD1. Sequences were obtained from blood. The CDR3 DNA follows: TGCGCCAGCAGCCGAATCCCGGGACAGGGAGCCGAAGATACGCAGTATTTT. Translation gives CASSRIPGQGAEDTQYF.